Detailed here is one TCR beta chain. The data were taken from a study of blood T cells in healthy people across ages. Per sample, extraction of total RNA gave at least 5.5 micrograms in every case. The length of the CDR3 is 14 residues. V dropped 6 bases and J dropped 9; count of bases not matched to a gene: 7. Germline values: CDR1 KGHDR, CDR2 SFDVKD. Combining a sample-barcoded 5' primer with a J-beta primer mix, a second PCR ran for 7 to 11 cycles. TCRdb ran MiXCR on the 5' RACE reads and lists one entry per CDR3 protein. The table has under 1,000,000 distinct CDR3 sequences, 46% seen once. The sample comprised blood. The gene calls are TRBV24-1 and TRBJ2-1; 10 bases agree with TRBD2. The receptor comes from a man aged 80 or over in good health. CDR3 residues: CATSFRTSGREQFF. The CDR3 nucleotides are TGTGCCACCAGTTTTCGGACTAGCGGTCGTGAGCAGTTCTTC.